This T cell receptor (beta chain) was sequenced in a study of read filtering for tumor transcriptome and immune sequencing. For the study at large: Eight or nine patients were R-ISS I, 16 were R-ISS II, more than five were R-ISS III. Per sample, TCR-region reads ranged about 4 to 10.27 million by IR-seq, about 85 to 1,400 by RNA-seq.

The library was built from about 400 ng RNA with molecular barcoded adaptors for alpha/delta and beta/gamma chains. TCRdb reprocessed the reads with MiXCR, giving one entry per CDR3 protein. The repertoire holds around 130,000 distinct CDR3 sequences, with under 15% as singletons. CDR1 and CDR2 (germline): SGHKS, YYEKEE (reference sequence). The trim removed 4 bases at V and 0 bases at J, leaving 18 bases unmatched. The CDR3 has 19 amino acids. The sample taken for sequencing was a population of CD138-negative cells sorted from bone marrow. This clonotype was obtained from a donor over 35 with multiple myeloma. The V gene is TRBV5-5, the J gene TRBJ1-1, with 7 bases matching TRBD1. In nucleotides, the CDR3 is TGTGCCAGCAGCGGGGGGGCCGACAGGGCCGGGGGTATGAACACTGAAGCTTTCTTT. Residues: CASSGGADRAGGMNTEAFF.